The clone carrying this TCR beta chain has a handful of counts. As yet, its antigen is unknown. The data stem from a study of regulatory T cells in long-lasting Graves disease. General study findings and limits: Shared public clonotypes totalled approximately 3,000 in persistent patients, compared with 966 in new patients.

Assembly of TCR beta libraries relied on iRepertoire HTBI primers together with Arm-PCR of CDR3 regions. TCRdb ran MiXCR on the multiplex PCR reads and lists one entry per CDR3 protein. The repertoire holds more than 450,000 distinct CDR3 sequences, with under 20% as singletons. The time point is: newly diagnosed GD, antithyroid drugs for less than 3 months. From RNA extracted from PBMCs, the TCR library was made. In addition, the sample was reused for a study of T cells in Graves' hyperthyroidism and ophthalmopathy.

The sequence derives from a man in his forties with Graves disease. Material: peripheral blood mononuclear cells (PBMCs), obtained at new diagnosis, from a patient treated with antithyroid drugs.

The CDR3: CASSNREETQYF. The CDR3 DNA sequence: TGCGCCAGCAGCAACAGGGAAGAGACCCAGTACTTC. The rearrangement joins TRBV5-1 to TRBJ2-5; a possible D gene is TRBD1 (6 bases). The CDR3 length is 12 residues. CDR1 SGHRS and CDR2 YFSETQ come from the germline V gene. With 4 bases removed from V and 3 bases from J, the gap between germline ends came to 7 bases.